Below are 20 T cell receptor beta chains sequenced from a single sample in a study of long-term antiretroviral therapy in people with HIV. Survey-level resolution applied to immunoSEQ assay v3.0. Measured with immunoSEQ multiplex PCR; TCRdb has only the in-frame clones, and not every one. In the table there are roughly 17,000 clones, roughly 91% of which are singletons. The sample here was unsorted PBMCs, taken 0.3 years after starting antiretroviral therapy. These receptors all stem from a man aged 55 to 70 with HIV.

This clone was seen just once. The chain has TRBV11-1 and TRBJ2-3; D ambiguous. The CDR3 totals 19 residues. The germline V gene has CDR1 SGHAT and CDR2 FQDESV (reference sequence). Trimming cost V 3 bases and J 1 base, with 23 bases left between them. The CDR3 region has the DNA TGTGCCAGCAGCTTGAATTTCGATGGCCGGTCGCGAGGCACAGATACGCAGTATTTT. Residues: CASSLNFDGRSRGTDTQYF.

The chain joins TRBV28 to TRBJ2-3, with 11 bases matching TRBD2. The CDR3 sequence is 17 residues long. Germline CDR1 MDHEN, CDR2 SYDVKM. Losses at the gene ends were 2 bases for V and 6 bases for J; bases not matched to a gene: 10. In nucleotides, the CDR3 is TGTGCCAGCAGTTTAGTTAGCGGGGGGGGAGCAGTGGATACGCAGTATTTT. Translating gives CASSLVSGGGAVDTQYF.

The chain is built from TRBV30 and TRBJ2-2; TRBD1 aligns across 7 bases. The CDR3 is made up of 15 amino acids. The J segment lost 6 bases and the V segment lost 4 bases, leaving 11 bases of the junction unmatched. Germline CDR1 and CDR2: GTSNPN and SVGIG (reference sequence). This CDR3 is CAWKERTGGAGELFF. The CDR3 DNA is TGTGCCTGGAAGGAAAGGACAGGAGGTGCCGGGGAGCTGTTTTTT.

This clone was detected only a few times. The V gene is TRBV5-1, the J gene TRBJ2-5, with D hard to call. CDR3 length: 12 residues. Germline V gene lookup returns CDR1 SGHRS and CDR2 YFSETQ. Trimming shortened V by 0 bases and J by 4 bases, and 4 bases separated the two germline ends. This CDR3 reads CASSLVPETQYF. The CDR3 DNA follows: TGCGCCAGCAGCTTGGTGCCAGAGACCCAGTACTTC.

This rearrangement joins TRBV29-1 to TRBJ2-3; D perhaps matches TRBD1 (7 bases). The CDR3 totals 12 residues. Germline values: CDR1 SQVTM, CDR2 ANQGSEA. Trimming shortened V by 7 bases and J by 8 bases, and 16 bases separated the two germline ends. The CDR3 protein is CSETGPGGTQYF. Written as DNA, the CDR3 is TGCAGCGAGACAGGGCCCGGGGGTACGCAGTATTTT.

The CDR3 coding sequence is TGTGCCAGCAGCCTGAGACAGGGGCTAAACACCATATATTTT. The encoded protein is CASSLRQGLNTIYF. The V and J genes are TRBV6-1 and TRBJ1-3; 8 bases are a match to TRBD1. Trimming cost V 6 bases and J 6 bases; bases outside gene matches: 7. The CDR3 consists of 14 residues. Germline V lookup: CDR1 MNHNS, CDR2 SASEGT.

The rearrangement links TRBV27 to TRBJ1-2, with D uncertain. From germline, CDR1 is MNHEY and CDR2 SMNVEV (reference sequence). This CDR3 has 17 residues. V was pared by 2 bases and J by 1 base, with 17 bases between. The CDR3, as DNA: TGTGCCAGCAGTTTAAGTGTCTGGGTAGGGATTAACTATGGCTACACCTTC. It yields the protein CASSLSVWVGINYGYTF.

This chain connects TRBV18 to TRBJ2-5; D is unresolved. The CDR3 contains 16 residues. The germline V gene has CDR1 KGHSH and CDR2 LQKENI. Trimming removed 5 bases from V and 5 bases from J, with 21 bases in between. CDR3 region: CASSTDRLLDTETQYF. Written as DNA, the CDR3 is TGTGCCAGCTCAACGGACCGACTTCTTGATACGGAGACCCAGTACTTC.

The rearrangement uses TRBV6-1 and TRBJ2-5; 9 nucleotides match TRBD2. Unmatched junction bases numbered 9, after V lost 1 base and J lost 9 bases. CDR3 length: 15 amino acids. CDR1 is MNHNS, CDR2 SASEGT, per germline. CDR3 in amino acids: CASSEVASGVVAQYF. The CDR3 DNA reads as TGTGCCAGCAGTGAAGTAGCTAGCGGGGTGGTCGCCCAGTACTTC.

Here the CDR3 reads CASTPGSPVNNEQFF. The CDR3 region has the DNA TGTGCCAGCACCCCGGGTAGCCCGGTAAACAATGAGCAGTTCTTC. The rearrangement links TRBV27 to TRBJ2-1; D not certain. V lost 7 bases and J 5 bases, leaving 18 bases between the germline ends. Germline CDR1 reads MNHEY; CDR2 reads SMNVEV (reference sequence). The CDR3 spans 15 residues.

The CDR3 DNA is TGTGCCAGCAGCTTAAGGGCTGGGATAAATACGCAGTATTTT. Translation: CASSLRAGINTQYF. This rearrangement joins TRBV7-9 to TRBJ2-3; D unclear. This CDR3 is built from 14 residues. V was shortened by 2 bases and J by 7 bases, with 13 bases between the two germline ends. The germline CDR1 and CDR2 sequences are SEHNR and FQNEAQ (reference sequence).

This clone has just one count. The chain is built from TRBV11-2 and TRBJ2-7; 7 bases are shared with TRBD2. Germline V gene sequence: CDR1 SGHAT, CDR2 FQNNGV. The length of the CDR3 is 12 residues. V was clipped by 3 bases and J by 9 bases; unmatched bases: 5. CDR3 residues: CASSFWPSGQYF. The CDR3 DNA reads TGTGCCAGCAGCTTCTGGCCTAGCGGGCAGTACTTC. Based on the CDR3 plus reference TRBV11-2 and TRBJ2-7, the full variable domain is EAGVAQSPRYKIIEKRQSVAFWCNPISGHATLYWYQQILGQGPKLLIQFQNNGVVDDSQLPKDRFSAERLKGVDSTLKIQPAKLEDSAVYLCASSFWPSGQYFGPGTRLTVT.

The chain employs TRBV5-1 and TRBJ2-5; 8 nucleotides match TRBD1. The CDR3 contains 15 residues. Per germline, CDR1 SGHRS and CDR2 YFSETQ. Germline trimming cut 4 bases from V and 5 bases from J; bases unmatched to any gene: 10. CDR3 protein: CASSDPQGVGETQYF. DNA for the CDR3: TGCGCCAGCAGCGACCCACAGGGGGTCGGGGAGACCCAGTACTTC.

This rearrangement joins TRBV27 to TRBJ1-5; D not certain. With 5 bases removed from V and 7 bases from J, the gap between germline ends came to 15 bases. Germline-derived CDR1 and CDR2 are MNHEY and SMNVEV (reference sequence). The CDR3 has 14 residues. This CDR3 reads CASSPSDHWQPQHF. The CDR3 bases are TGTGCCAGCAGTCCCTCGGATCACTGGCAGCCCCAGCATTTT.

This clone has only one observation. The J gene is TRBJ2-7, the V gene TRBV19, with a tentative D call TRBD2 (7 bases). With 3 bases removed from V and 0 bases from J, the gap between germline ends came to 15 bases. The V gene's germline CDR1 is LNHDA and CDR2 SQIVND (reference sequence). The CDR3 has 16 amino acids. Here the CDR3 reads CASSIRGAPSSYEQYF. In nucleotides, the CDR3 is TGTGCCAGTAGTATCCGGGGGGCTCCAAGCTCCTACGAGCAGTACTTC.

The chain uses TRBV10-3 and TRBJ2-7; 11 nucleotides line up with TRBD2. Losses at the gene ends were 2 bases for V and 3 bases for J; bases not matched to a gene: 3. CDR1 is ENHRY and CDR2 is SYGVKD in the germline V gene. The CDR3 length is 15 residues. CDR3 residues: CAISEGLAGLYEQYF. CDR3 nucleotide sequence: TGTGCCATCAGTGAGGGACTAGCGGGTCTCTACGAGCAGTACTTC.

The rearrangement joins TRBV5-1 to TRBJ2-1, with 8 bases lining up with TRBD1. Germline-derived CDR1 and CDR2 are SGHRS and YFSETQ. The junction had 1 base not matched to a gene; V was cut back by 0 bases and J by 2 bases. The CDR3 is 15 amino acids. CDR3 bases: TGCGCCAGCAGCTTGGCGACAGGGGCCTACAATGAGCAGTTCTTC. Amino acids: CASSLATGAYNEQFF.

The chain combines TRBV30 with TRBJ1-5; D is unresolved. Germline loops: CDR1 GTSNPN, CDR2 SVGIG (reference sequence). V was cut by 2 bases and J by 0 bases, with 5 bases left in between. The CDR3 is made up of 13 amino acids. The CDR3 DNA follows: TGTGCCTGGAGTATCGATAGCAATCAGCCCCAGCATTTT. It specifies CAWSIDSNQPQHF.

The CDR3 nucleotides read TGCGCCAGCAGCTTGGTTACTAGCGGGATCGGAGATACGCAGTATTTT. Protein: CASSLVTSGIGDTQYF. The chain combines TRBV5-1 with TRBJ2-3; 10 nucleotides agree with TRBD2. After removal of 0 bases from V and 5 bases from J, the junction contained 6 bases not matched to a gene. The CDR3 has 16 amino acids. Germline V gene lookup returns CDR1 SGHRS and CDR2 YFSETQ.

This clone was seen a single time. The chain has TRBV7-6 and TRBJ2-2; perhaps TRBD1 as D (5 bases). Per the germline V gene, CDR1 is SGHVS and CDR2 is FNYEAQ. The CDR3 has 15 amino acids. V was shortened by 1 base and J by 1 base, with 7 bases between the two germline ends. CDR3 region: CASSLVQGNTGELFF. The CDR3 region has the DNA TGTGCCAGCAGCTTAGTCCAGGGGAACACCGGGGAGCTGTTTTTT.